One and the same sample provided the 5 T cell receptor beta chains below, sequenced in a study of cytomegalovirus exposure and HLA in healthy donors. TCRdb keeps only in-frame clones here, not all; method: immunoSEQ multiplex PCR. The profile shows approximately 280,000 clones, roughly 88% of them singletons. Specimen: PBMCs. These receptors all come from a woman between 18 and 29 years old in good health and CMV-seronegative.

The gene calls are TRBV27 and TRBJ1-1, with D perhaps matching TRBD1 (6 bases). CDR1 and CDR2 from the germline V gene are MNHEY and SMNVEV (reference sequence). V lost 5 bases to trimming and J lost 4 bases, with 11 bases between them. The CDR3 consists of 13 residues. CDR3 protein: CASSRQESTEAFF. The CDR3 DNA follows: TGTGCCAGCAGTCGACAGGAATCCACTGAAGCTTTCTTT.

The chain has TRBV20-1 and TRBJ2-7; no firm D call. V was trimmed by 6 bases and J by 5 bases, leaving 5 bases between them. Germline assignment: CDR1 DFQATT and CDR2 SNEGSKA (reference sequence). This CDR3 contains 9 residues. The CDR3 coding sequence is TGCAGTGCGAGTAACGAGCAGTACTTC. Residues: CSASNEQYF.

The J gene is TRBJ1-2, the V gene TRBV15; D gene uncertain. Germline assignment: CDR1 LNHNV and CDR2 YYDKDF (reference sequence). The V end lost 1 base, the J end lost 8 bases, and 8 bases lay between the germline ends. This CDR3 contains 12 residues. CDR3 sequence reads: CATSRGEEGYTF. CDR3 nucleotides: TGTGCCACCAGCAGAGGGGAGGAAGGCTACACCTTC.

The CDR3 nucleotides read TGTGCCAGCGGGCGGGATCAAACCGGGGAGCTGTTTTTT. This translates into CASGRDQTGELFF. The chain has TRBV2 and TRBJ2-2; D may be TRBD2 (6 bases). Between the trimmed V and J ends, which lost 8 bases and 5 bases, there was a span of 12 bases. The length of the CDR3 is 13 residues. From germline, CDR1 is SNHLY and CDR2 FYNNEI.

This clone was seen a handful of times. CDR3: CASSQAPTGAIEAFF. CDR3 DNA: TGTGCCAGCAGCCAAGCGCCGACAGGGGCCATTGAAGCTTTCTTT. The gene calls are TRBV14 and TRBJ1-1; 8 bases map to TRBD1. V shed 1 base, J shed 7 bases, and the junction held 8 bases outside the gene matches. CDR1 is SGHDN, CDR2 FVKESK, per germline. The CDR3 is 15 amino acids.